The 4 T cell receptor beta chains reported below all come from one sample, sequenced in a study of PD-1 blockade in mismatch repair-deficient tumors. Libraries were prepared by immunoSEQ multiplex PCR; TCRdb keeps only in-frame clonotypes and omits some of them. The sample includes approximately 63,000 clones, about 91% of them seen just once. Sequenced here: peripheral blood, sampled 52 weeks after starting pembrolizumab. The receptor source for this set is an adult with mismatch repair-deficient cancer.

This chain connects TRBV7-9 to TRBJ2-1; D gene uncertain. The CDR3 contains 11 residues. Germline lookup yields CDR1 SEHNR and CDR2 FQNEAQ (reference sequence). Trimming removed 5 bases from V and 4 bases from J, with 3 bases in between. The CDR3 DNA reads as TGTGCCAGCAGCCATTACAATGAGCAGTTCTTC. Its translation is CASSHYNEQFF.

This CDR3 is CASSLAAGGHTGELFF. In nucleotides, the CDR3 is TGTGCCAGCAGCTTAGCAGCGGGAGGGCACACCGGGGAGCTGTTTTTT. This chain joins TRBV7-8 and TRBJ2-2; 10 nucleotides agree with TRBD2. Trimming at V came to 0 bases and at J to 3 bases, leaving 1 base not matched to a gene. This CDR3 is 16 amino acids long. CDR1 is SGHVS, CDR2 FQNEAQ, per germline.

The rearrangement uses TRBV9 and TRBJ2-3, with a possible D match to TRBD1 (6 bases). Trimming pared 3 bases from V and 4 bases from J, leaving 12 bases between. The CDR3 length is 14 residues. Germline V lookup: CDR1 SGDLS, CDR2 YYNGEE. The CDR3 DNA sequence: TGTGCCAGCAGCGGGAGGCAGGGGTCAGATACGCAGTATTTT. Translation gives CASSGRQGSDTQYF.

The J gene is TRBJ1-2, the V gene TRBV5-6; perhaps TRBD1 as D (5 bases). Trimming stripped 3 bases from V and 4 bases from J, with 13 bases between. The CDR3 is made up of 14 amino acids. The germline gives CDR1 SGHDT, CDR2 YYEEEE. CDR3 DNA sequence: TGTGCCAGCAGCTCGCCTAGACAGTCCTATGGCTACACCTTC. Its protein is CASSSPRQSYGYTF.